These 18 T cell receptor beta chains originate from one sample sequenced in a study of T cell responses to AZD1222 COVID-19 vaccine. Only in-frame clones appear in the TCRdb table, and some are missing; sequencing was by immunoSEQ multiplex PCR. The sample shows over 95,000 clones, about 88% of them seen only once. The specimen was peripheral blood, collected 28 days after the second AZD1222 dose. These receptors all stem from an adult who received the AZD1222 COVID-19 vaccine.

V gene TRBV3-1 (or the pseudogene TRBV3-2) combines with J gene TRBJ2-2; TRBD2 matches 13 bases. Germline CDR1 and CDR2: LGHDT and YNNKEL (reference sequence). With 3 bases clipped from V and 6 bases from J, the junction kept 4 bases outside the gene matches. This CDR3 contains 16 residues. This CDR3 is CASSQRTSGGAGELFF. The CDR3 nucleotides read TGTGCCAGCAGCCAGAGAACTAGCGGGGGGGCCGGGGAGCTGTTTTTT.

The CDR3 nucleotides read TGTGCCAGCGGAAATCAGGGGGCTGGCACTGAAGCTTTCTTT. The encoded protein is CASGNQGAGTEAFF. The chain carries TRBV6-5 and TRBJ1-1, with TRBD1 matching 8 bases. Looked up from germline, CDR1 is MNHEY and CDR2 is SVGAGI. The CDR3 totals 14 residues. V lost 8 bases to trimming and J lost 4 bases; unmatched junction nucleotides: 9.

This chain connects TRBV5-5 to TRBJ2-5, with 7 positions matching TRBD1. The V gene's germline CDR1 is SGHKS and CDR2 YYEKEE (reference sequence). The CDR3 length is 16 residues. Unmatched junction bases numbered 15, after V lost 6 bases and J lost 4 bases. This CDR3 is CASIQGSGGIRETQYF. In DNA, the CDR3 is TGTGCCAGCATCCAGGGTTCAGGGGGTATTAGAGAGACCCAGTACTTC.

V is TRBV5-4 and J is TRBJ2-5, with D possibly TRBD1 on 6 matching bases. This CDR3 region has 15 residues. Deletions cut 0 bases from V and 0 bases from J, with 9 bases between. Germline assignment: CDR1 SGHNT and CDR2 YYREEE (reference sequence). DNA of the CDR3: TGTGCCAGCAGCTTGGAGCAGGGGTACCAAGAGACCCAGTACTTC. Its protein is CASSLEQGYQETQYF.

The chain uses TRBV10-1 and TRBJ2-3, with D tentatively TRBD1 or TRBD2 (5 bases each). The CDR3 length is 15 residues. Trimming took 1 base from V and 7 from J, leaving 15 bases between them. CDR1 and CDR2 from the germline V gene are WNHNN and SYGVQD (reference sequence). The CDR3 region is CASSEFGTSSNTQYF. For the CDR3, the DNA is TGCGCCAGCAGTGAGTTCGGGACCTCCTCGAATACGCAGTATTTT.

V and J are TRBV6-5 and TRBJ1-2; no firm D call. CDR3 length: 16 amino acids. CDR1 is MNHEY, CDR2 SVGAGI, per germline. V dropped 0 bases and J dropped 4 bases, with 15 bases sitting between them. The CDR3 coding sequence is TGTGCCAGCAGTTACTCAGGAGAAACCCTACGCTATGGCTACACCTTC. This encodes CASSYSGETLRYGYTF.

V usage is TRBV5-1 and J usage is TRBJ2-2, with D maybe TRBD1 (5 bases). The germline CDR1 and CDR2 sequences are SGHRS and YFSETQ. V lost 5 bases to trimming and J lost 1 base, with 9 bases between them. CDR3 size: 14 residues. This CDR3 reads CASRETGNTGELFF. The CDR3 coding sequence is TGCGCCAGCAGGGAAACAGGGAACACCGGGGAGCTGTTTTTT.

The chain links TRBV12-3 or TRBV12-4 to TRBJ2-7; D is unclear. This CDR3 comprises 12 residues. V dropped 8 bases and J dropped 1 base, with 9 bases sitting between them. The CDR3 DNA reads as TGTGCCAGCGGGAAGGAATCCTACGAGCAGTACTTC. Translating it yields CASGKESYEQYF.

The V gene is TRBV19, the J gene TRBJ2-4; D is undetermined. The V and J ends lost 3 bases and 7 bases respectively, with 10 bases between them. CDR3 size: 13 residues. CDR1 is LNHDA and CDR2 is SQIVND in the germline V gene (reference sequence). CDR3 in DNA: TGTGCCAGTAGTATTCGGGCGGAGAACATTCAGTACTTC. This gives the protein CASSIRAENIQYF.

The rearrangement links TRBV7-3 to TRBJ1-1; D is uncertain. V lost 0 bases, J lost 5 bases, and 10 bases lay in between. The germline CDR1 and CDR2 sequences are SGHTA and FQGTGA. The CDR3 consists of 14 residues. CDR3 in amino acids: CASSLTPSITEAFF. CDR3 in DNA: TGTGCCAGCAGCTTAACCCCGAGTATAACTGAAGCTTTCTTT.

This chain connects TRBV29-1 to TRBJ2-2; D possibly uses TRBD1 or TRBD2 (5 bases each). The CDR3 has 14 residues. V lost 6 bases to trimming and J lost 8 bases, with 19 bases between them. From germline, CDR1 is SQVTM and CDR2 ANQGSEA. CDR3 nucleotide sequence: TGCAGCGTATCAGCGGTGGGGCAAGGAGGGGAGCTGTTTTTT. It is translated as CSVSAVGQGGELFF.

Written as DNA, the CDR3 is TGTGCCAGCTCACAGGTCTATGGCTACACCTTC. Amino acids: CASSQVYGYTF. The chain couples TRBV6-6 to TRBJ1-2; D is possibly TRBD1 (5 bases). Deletions cut 8 bases from V and 4 bases from J, with 8 bases between. The CDR3 runs to 11 residues. The germline gives CDR1 MNHNY, CDR2 SVGAGI (reference sequence).

This rearrangement joins TRBV5-5 to TRBJ2-3, with 8 nucleotides matching TRBD2. Per germline, CDR1 SGHKS and CDR2 YYEKEE (reference sequence). The trim removed 2 bases at V and 0 bases at J, leaving 8 bases unmatched. The CDR3 contains 17 residues. CDR3 nucleotide sequence: TGTGCCAGCAGCTTAACAAGGACTAGCCGTAGCACAGATACGCAGTATTTT. This gives the protein CASSLTRTSRSTDTQYF.

J is TRBJ2-1 and V is TRBV7-2; D might be TRBD1 or TRBD2, each matching 5 bases. This CDR3 contains 15 residues. V lost 8 bases and J lost 8, with 22 bases in between. Germline V lookup: CDR1 SGHTA, CDR2 FQGNSA. The CDR3 sequence: CASSPRGRGQDEQFF. The CDR3 DNA is TGTGCCAGCTCCCCAAGGGGCCGGGGCCAGGATGAGCAGTTCTTC. Variable domain in full (rest from reference TRBV7-2 and TRBJ2-1): GAGVSQSPSNKVTEKGKDVELRCDPISGHTALYWYRQSLGQGLEFLIYFQGNSAPDKSGLPSDRFSAERTGGSVSTLTIQRTQQEDSAVYLCASSPRGRGQDEQFFGPGTRLTVL.

The gene calls are TRBV7-2 and TRBJ1-3; D uncertain. Trimming shortened V by 4 bases and J by 0 bases, and 10 bases separated the two germline ends. The V gene's germline CDR1 is SGHTA and CDR2 FQGNSA. The CDR3 spans 15 residues. CDR3 DNA sequence: TGTGCCAGCAGCTCAGACGGTTACTCTGGAAACACCATATATTTT. Encoded protein: CASSSDGYSGNTIYF. Based on the CDR3 plus reference TRBV7-2 and TRBJ1-3, the full variable domain is GAGVSQSPSNKVTEKGKDVELRCDPISGHTALYWYRQSLGQGLEFLIYFQGNSAPDKSGLPSDRFSAERTGGSVSTLTIQRTQQEDSAVYLCASSSDGYSGNTIYFGEGSWLTVV.

This chain uses TRBV29-1 with TRBJ2-1; D unresolved. Trimming left V 3 bases short and J 7 bases short, with 4 bases between. The CDR3 runs 10 residues. Per germline, CDR1 SQVTM and CDR2 ANQGSEA. The CDR3 loop reads CSVDPNEQFF. The CDR3 DNA sequence: TGCAGCGTTGACCCGAATGAGCAGTTCTTC.

This clone was counted only a few times. This chain links TRBV13 with TRBJ2-7; 9 nucleotides line up with TRBD2. The V segment lost 5 bases and the J segment 7 bases; nucleotides outside the gene matches: 15. This CDR3 region has 16 residues. Looked up from germline, CDR1 is PRHDT and CDR2 is FYEKMQ (reference sequence). CDR3 coding DNA: TGTGCCAGCAGCGCCCAAGCTTTAGCGGGAGCAGGGGAGCAGTACTTC. Its translation: CASSAQALAGAGEQYF.

The V call is TRBV10-3, the J call TRBJ1-1, with D unresolved. V was clipped by 6 bases and J by 1 base, with 3 bases between them. The CDR3 runs 11 residues. Germline CDR1 and CDR2: ENHRY and SYGVKD. The DNA of the CDR3 is TGTGCCATCAGGGGGAACACTGAAGCTTTCTTT. Amino acid sequence: CAIRGNTEAFF.